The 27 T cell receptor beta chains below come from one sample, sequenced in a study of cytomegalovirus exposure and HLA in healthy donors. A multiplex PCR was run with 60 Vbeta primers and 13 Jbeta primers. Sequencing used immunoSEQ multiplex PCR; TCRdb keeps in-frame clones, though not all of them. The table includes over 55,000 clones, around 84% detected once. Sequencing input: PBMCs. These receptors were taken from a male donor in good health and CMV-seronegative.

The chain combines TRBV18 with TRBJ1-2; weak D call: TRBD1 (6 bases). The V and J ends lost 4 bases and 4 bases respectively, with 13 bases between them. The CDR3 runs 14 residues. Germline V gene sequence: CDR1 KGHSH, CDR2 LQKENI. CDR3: CASSRLDSVYGYTF. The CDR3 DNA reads TGTGCCAGCTCACGATTGGACAGCGTCTATGGCTACACCTTC.

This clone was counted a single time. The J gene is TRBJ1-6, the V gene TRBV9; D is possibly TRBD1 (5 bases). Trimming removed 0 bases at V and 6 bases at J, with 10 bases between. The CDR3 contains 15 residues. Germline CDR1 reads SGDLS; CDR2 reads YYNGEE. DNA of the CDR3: TGTGCCAGCAGCGTAGGGGGGGGACCTAATTCACCCCTCCACTTT. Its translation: CASSVGGGPNSPLHF.

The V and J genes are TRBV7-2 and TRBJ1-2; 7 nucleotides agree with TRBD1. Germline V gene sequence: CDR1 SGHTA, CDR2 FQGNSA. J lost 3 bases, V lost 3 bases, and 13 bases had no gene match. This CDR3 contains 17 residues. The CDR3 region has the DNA TGTGCCAGCAGCTTTCGCAATACCGGGACAGAATACTATGGCTACACCTTC. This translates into CASSFRNTGTEYYGYTF.

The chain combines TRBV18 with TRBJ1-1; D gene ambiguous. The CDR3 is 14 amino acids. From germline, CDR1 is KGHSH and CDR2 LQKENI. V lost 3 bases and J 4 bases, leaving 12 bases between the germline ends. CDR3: CASSPQPGVTEAFF. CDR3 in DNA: TGTGCCAGCTCACCTCAACCCGGGGTCACTGAAGCTTTCTTT.

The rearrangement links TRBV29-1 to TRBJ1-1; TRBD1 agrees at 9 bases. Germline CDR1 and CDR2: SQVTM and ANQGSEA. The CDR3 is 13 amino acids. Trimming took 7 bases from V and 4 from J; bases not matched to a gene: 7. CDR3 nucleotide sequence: TGCAGCGCCAGACAGGGGGTAGTCACTGAAGCTTTCTTT. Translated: CSARQGVVTEAFF.

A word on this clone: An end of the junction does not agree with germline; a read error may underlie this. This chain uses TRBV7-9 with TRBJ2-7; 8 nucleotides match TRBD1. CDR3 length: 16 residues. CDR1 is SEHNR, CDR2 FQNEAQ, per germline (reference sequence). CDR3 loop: CSSSINTGGKSYEQYF. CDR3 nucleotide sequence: TGTTCCAGCAGCATAAACACAGGGGGGAAATCCTACGAGCAGTACTTC.

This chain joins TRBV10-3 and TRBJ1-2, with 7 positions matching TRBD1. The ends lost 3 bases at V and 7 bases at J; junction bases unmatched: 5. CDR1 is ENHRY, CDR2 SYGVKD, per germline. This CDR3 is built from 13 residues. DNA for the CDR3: TGTGCCATCAGTGAACAACAGGGGTCTGGCTACACCTTC. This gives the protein CAISEQQGSGYTF.

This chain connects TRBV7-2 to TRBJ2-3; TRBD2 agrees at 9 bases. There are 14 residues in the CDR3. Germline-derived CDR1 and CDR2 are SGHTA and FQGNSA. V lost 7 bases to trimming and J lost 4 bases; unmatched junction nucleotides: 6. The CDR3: CASNPGLAADTQYF. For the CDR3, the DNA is TGTGCCAGCAATCCGGGACTAGCCGCAGATACGCAGTATTTT.

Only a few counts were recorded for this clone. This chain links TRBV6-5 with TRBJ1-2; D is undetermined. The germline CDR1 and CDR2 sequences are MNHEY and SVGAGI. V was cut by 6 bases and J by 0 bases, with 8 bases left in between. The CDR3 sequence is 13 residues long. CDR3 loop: CASSSGANYGYTF. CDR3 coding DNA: TGTGCCAGCAGCTCCGGGGCTAACTATGGCTACACCTTC.

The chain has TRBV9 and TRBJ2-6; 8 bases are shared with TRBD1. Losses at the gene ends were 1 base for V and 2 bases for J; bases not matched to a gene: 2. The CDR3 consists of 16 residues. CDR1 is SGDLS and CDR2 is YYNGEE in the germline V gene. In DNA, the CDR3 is TGTGCCAGCAGCGTACCGACAGGGGCTGGGGCCAACGTCCTGACTTTC. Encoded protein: CASSVPTGAGANVLTF.

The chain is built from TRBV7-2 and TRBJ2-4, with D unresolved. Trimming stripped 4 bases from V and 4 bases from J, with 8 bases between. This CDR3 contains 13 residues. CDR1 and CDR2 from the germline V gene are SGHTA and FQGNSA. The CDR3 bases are TGTGCCAGCAGCTCCGGTCGAAAAAACATTCAGTACTTC. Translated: CASSSGRKNIQYF.

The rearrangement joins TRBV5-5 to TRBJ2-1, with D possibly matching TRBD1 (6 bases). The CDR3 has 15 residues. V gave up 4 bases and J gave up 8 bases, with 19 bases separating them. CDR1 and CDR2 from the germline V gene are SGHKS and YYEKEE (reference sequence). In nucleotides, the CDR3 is TGTGCCAGCAGCCCCAACAGGGATTCACGGTATGAGCAGTTCTTC. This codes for CASSPNRDSRYEQFF.

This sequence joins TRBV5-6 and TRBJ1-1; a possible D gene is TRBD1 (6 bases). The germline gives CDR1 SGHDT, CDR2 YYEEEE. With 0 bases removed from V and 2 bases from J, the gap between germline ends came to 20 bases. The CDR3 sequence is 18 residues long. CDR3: CASSLGRQGSVYNTEAFF. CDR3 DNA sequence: TGTGCCAGCAGCTTGGGACGGCAGGGGTCTGTCTACAACACTGAAGCTTTCTTT. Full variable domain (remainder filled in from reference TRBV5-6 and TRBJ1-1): DAGVTQSPTHLIKTRGQQVTLRCSPKSGHDTVSWYQQALGQGPQFIFQYYEEEERQRGNFPDRFSGHQFPNYSSELNVNALLLGDSALYLCASSLGRQGSVYNTEAFFGQGTRLTVV.

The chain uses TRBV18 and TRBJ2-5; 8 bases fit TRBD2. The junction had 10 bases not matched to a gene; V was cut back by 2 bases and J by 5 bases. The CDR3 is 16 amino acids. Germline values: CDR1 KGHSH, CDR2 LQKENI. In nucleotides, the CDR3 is TGTGCCAGCTCACCAGTAACTAGCGGAGTCGGCGAGACCCAGTACTTC. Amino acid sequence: CASSPVTSGVGETQYF.

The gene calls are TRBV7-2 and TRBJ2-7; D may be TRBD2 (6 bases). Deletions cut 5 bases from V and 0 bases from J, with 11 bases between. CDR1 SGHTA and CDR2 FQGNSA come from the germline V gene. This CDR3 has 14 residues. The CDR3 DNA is TGTGCCAGCAGCCCCGGGGGAAGCTCCTACGAGCAGTACTTC. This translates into CASSPGGSSYEQYF.

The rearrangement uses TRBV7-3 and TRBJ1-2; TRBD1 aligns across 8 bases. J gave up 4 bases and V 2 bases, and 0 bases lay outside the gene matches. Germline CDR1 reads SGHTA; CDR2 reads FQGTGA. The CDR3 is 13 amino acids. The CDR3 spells CASSLGQGYGYTF. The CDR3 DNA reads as TGTGCCAGCAGCTTAGGACAGGGCTATGGCTACACCTTC.

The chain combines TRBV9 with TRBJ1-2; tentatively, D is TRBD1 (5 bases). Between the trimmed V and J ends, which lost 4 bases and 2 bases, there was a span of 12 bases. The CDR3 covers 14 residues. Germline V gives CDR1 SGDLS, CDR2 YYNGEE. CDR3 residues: CASSPPGGNYGYTF. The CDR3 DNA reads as TGTGCCAGCAGCCCCCCGGGGGGGAACTATGGCTACACCTTC.

CDR3 sequence reads: CASADRGTDEQYF. The CDR3 nucleotides read TGTGCCAGTGCCGACAGGGGTACCGACGAGCAGTACTTC. The chain links TRBV19 to TRBJ2-7, with TRBD1 matching over 8 bases. V shed 8 bases, J shed 5 bases, and the junction held 8 bases outside the gene matches. This CDR3 spans 13 amino acids. CDR1 and CDR2 from the germline V gene are LNHDA and SQIVND (reference sequence).

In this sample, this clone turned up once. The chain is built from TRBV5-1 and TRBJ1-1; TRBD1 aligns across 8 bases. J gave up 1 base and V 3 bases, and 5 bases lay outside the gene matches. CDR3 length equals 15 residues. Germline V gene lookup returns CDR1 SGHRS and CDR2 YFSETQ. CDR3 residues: CASSWDTGGNTEAFF. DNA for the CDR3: TGCGCCAGCAGCTGGGACACAGGGGGGAACACTGAAGCTTTCTTT. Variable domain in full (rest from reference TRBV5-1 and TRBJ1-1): KAGVTQTPRYLIKTRGQQVTLSCSPISGHRSVSWYQQTPGQGLQFLFEYFSETQRNKGNFPGRFSGRQFSNSRSEMNVSTLELGDSALYLCASSWDTGGNTEAFFGQGTRLTVV.

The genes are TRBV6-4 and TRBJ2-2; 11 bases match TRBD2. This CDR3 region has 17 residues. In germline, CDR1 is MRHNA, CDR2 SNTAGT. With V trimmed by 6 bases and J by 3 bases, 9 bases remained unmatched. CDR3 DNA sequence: TGTGCCAGCAGCCATAGCGGGGGGGCCCAGGACACCGGGGAGCTGTTTTTT. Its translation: CASSHSGGAQDTGELFF.

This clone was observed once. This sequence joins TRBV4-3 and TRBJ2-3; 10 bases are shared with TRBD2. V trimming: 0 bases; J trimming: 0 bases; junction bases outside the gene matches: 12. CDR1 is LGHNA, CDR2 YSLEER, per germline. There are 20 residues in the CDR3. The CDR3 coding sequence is TGCGCCAGCAGCCAAGAGGCGGTACTAGCGGGGAGCCGTAGCACAGATACGCAGTATTTT. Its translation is CASSQEAVLAGSRSTDTQYF.

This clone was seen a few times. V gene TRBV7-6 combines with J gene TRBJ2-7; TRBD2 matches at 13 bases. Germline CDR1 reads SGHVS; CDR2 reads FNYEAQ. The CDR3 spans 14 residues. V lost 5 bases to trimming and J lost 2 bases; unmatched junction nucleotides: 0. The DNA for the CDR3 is TGTGCCAGCAGCGGGACTAGCGGGGCCTACGAGCAGTACTTC. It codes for CASSGTSGAYEQYF.

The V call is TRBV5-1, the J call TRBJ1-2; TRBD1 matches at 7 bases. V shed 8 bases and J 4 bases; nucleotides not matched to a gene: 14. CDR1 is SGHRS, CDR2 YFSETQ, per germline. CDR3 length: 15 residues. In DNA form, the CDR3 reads TGCGCCAGGGCTGAAGGACAGGCCCTTGGCTATGGCTACACCTTC. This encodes CARAEGQALGYGYTF.

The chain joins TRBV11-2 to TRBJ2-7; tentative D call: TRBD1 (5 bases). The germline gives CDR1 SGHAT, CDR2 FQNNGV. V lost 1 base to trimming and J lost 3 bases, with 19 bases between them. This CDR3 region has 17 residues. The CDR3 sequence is CASSLAHLGEINYEQYF. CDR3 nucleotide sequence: TGTGCCAGCAGCTTAGCCCATCTAGGGGAAATAAACTACGAGCAGTACTTC.

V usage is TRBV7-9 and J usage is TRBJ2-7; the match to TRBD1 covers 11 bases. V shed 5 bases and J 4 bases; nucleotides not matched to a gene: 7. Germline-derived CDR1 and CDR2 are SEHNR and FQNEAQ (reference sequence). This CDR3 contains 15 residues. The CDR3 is CASSGRDRGRYEQYF. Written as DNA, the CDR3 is TGTGCCAGCAGCGGTCGGGACAGGGGGAGATACGAGCAGTACTTC.

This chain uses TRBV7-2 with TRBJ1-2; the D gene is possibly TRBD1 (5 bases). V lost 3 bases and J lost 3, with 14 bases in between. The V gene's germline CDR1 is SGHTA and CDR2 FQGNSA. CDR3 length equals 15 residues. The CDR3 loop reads CASSFRQGRDYGYTF. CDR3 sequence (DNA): TGTGCCAGCAGCTTCAGGCAGGGTAGAGACTATGGCTACACCTTC.

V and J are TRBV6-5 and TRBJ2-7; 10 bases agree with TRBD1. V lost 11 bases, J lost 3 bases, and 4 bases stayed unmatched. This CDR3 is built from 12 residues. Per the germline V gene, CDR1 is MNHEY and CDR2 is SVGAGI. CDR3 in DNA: TGTGCCTCCGGGACAGGGGACTACGAGCAGTACTTC. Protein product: CASGTGDYEQYF.